The 5 T cell receptor beta chains reported below all come from one sample, sequenced in a study of shared clonotypes between healthy human individuals. The naive CD8 subset, CD45RO-negative cells positively selected for CCR7, excluded terminally differentiated effector memory CD45RA+ cells. Profiling relied on immunoSEQ multiplex PCR, and the TCRdb table lists in-frame clones only, not all of them. The sample lists some 2 million clones; around 96% were seen once. What was sequenced was naive CD8+ T cells sorted from blood. These receptors were obtained from a man aged 18 to 29 in good health.

The V and J genes are TRBV9 and TRBJ2-3; the D gene is possibly TRBD2 (6 bases). Germline V gene sequence: CDR1 SGDLS, CDR2 YYNGEE. The length of the CDR3 is 15 residues. V lost 3 bases and J 5 bases, leaving 16 bases between the germline ends. CDR3 residues: CASSAGTQQGDTQYF. The CDR3 DNA reads as TGTGCCAGCAGCGCTGGGACTCAGCAAGGAGATACGCAGTATTTT.

The J gene is TRBJ1-3, the V gene TRBV4-1; D is unclear. Germline V CDR1 and CDR2: MGHRA, YSYEKL. Trimming removed 0 bases from V and 4 bases from J, with 4 bases in between. CDR3 length equals 13 residues. DNA for the CDR3: TGCGCCAGCAGCCAAGATCACGGAAACACCATATATTTT. It codes for CASSQDHGNTIYF.

The chain recombines TRBV5-6 with TRBJ2-7; a weak D match, TRBD1 (6 bases). The CDR3 is 14 residues long. Trimming left V 6 bases short and J 2 bases short, with 15 bases between. CDR1 is SGHDT, CDR2 YYEEEE, per germline. For the CDR3, the DNA is TGTGCCAGCACCAACCTGTGGGACACCTACGAGCAGTACTTC. Protein product: CASTNLWDTYEQYF.

This clone was seen once. Other nucleotide sequences from this sample produce the same CDR3. The V call is TRBV5-1, the J call TRBJ2-1; D gene uncertain. CDR3 length: 15 residues. V was shortened by 0 bases and J by 0 bases, with 7 bases between the two germline ends. Germline V CDR1 and CDR2: SGHRS, YFSETQ. CDR3 protein: CASSLDPSSYNEQFF. Here the CDR3 DNA reads TGCGCCAGCAGCTTGGATCCCAGCTCCTACAATGAGCAGTTCTTC.

Comments on this clone: Distinct nucleotide sequences in the sample also encode this CDR3. J is TRBJ1-6 and V is TRBV27, with D possibly matching TRBD1 (6 bases). Germline-derived CDR1 and CDR2 are MNHEY and SMNVEV (reference sequence). The CDR3 length is 16 residues. V lost 4 bases to trimming and J lost 0 bases, with 10 bases between them. This CDR3 reads CASSSLDSSYNSPLHF. The CDR3 DNA sequence: TGTGCCAGCAGTTCACTGGACAGCTCCTATAATTCACCCCTCCACTTT.